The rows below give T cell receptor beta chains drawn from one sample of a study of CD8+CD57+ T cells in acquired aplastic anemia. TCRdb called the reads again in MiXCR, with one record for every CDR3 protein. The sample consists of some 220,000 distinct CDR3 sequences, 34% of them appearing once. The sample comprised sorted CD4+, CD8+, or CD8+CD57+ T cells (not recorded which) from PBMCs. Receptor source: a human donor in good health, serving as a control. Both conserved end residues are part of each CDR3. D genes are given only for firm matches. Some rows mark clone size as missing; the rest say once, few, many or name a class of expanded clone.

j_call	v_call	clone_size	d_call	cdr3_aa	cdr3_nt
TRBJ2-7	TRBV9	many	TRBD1	CASSVLETGAEQYF	TGTGCCAGCAGCGTACTTGAGACAGGGGCCGAGCAGTACTTC
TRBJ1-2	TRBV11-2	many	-	CASSWATGTGGVDSLF	-
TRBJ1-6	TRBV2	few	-	CASSELWRRGCNSPLHF	TGTGCCAGCAGTGAGTTGTGGAGAAGGGGCTGTAATTCACCCCTCCACTTT
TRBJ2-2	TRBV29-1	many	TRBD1	CSVARQGAIGELFF	TGCAGCGTGGCTCGACAGGGGGCGATCGGGGAGCTGTTTTTT
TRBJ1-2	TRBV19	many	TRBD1	CASRTPGGAYGYTF	TGTGCCAGTAGAACCCCAGGGGGCGCATATGGCTACACCTTC
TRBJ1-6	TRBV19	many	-	CASRRNRKTGYNSPLHF	TGTGCCAGTAGGAGGAACCGAAAGACCGGCTATAATTCACCCCTCCACTTT
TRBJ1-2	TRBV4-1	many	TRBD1	CASSHGLQGKRGYGYTF	TGCGCCAGCAGCCACGGGCTACAGGGGAAGAGGGGCTATGGCTACACCTTC
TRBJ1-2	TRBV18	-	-	CASSPPGHTNYGYTF	TGTGCCAGCTCACCACCGGGACATACTAACTATGGCTACACCTTC
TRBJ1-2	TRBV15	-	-	CATSRGGLGYTF	TGTGCCACCAGCAGAGGGGGATTAGGCTACACCTTC
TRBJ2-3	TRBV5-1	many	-	CASSLGSSTDTQYF	TGTGCCAGCAGCTTAGGTTCTAGCACAGATACGCAGTATTTT
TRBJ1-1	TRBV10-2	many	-	CASRKTGNTEAFF	TGCGCCAGCAGAAAGACAGGGAACACTGAAGCTTTCTTT
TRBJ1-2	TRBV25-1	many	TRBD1	CASSGGTGVWYGYTF	TGTGCCAGCAGTGGAGGGACAGGGGTTTGGTATGGCTACACCTTC
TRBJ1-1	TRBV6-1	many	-	CASSAEVNTEAFF	TGTGCCAGCAGTGCGGAGGTGAACACTGAAGCTTTCTTT
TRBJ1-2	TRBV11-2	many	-	CASSLDFARASYGYTF	TGTGCCAGCAGCTTAGATTTTGCCAGGGCAAGCTATGGCTACACCTTC
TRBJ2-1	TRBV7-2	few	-	CASSLALYRVNEQFF	TGTGCCAGCAGCTTAGCCCTCTACAGGGTCAATGAGCAGTTCTTC
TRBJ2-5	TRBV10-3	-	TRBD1	CAISSKIPGQGTQYF	TGTGCCATCAGCTCGAAAATCCCGGGACAGGGGACCCAGTACTTC
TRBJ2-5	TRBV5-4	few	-	CASSSTGSSLETQYF	TGTGCCAGCAGCTCCACAGGGAGCTCCCTGGAGACCCAGTACTTC
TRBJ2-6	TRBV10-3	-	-	CAISADSGANVLTF	TGTGCCATCAGTGCAGATTCTGGGGCCAACGTCCTGACTTTC
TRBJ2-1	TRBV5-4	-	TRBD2	CASSHKTSGVLDEQFF	TGTGCCAGCAGCCACAAGACTAGCGGGGTTTTGGATGAGCAGTTCTTC
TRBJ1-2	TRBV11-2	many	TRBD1	CASSLGWDRGRNGYTF	TGTGCCAGCAGCTTAGGGTGGGACAGGGGGCGGAATGGCTACACCTTC
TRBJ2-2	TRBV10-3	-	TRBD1	CASRFSGTGPTGELFF	TGTGCCAGCAGATTTTCCGGGACAGGGCCCACCGGGGAGCTGTTTTTT
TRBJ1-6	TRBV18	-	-	CASSPTGTDSPLHF	TGTGCCAGCTCTCCTACGGGGACGGATTCACCCCTCCACTTT